These 23 T cell receptor beta chains share one sample of origin, sequenced in a study of somatic mutations in cytotoxic T cells in rheumatoid arthritis. Sequencing used immunoSEQ multiplex PCR; TCRdb keeps in-frame clones, though not all of them. Of about 20,000 clones detected, about 86% appear once; the ten largest clones hold 18%. Sequenced: CD8+ T cells sorted from blood. These receptors were taken from a woman between 50 and 59 years old in good health.

The J gene is TRBJ2-1, the V gene TRBV29-1; TRBD1 matches at 7 bases. Unmatched junction bases numbered 17, after V lost 7 bases and J lost 8 bases. CDR1 SQVTM and CDR2 ANQGSEA come from the germline V gene. The CDR3 consists of 15 residues. CDR3 bases: TGCAGCGCCAGAAAAAGACAGGGTGATGTAGATGAGCAGTTCTTC. This translates into CSARKRQGDVDEQFF.

The rearrangement uses TRBV9 and TRBJ2-1, with 14 bases fitting TRBD2. The CDR3 contains 17 residues. Trimming took 4 bases from V and 1 from J; bases not matched to a gene: 4. Germline loops: CDR1 SGDLS, CDR2 YYNGEE. The CDR3 sequence: CASSPGTSGGSYNEQFF. CDR3 DNA: TGTGCCAGCAGCCCAGGGACTAGCGGGGGTTCCTACAATGAGCAGTTCTTC.

This clone was seen a handful of times. The chain is built from TRBV6-1 and TRBJ1-6; no clear D. The length of the CDR3 is 14 residues. Trimming pared 2 bases from V and 7 bases from J, leaving 9 bases between. The germline gives CDR1 MNHNS, CDR2 SASEGT. The CDR3 DNA reads TGTGCCAGCAGTGAACGGCAGGAGAATTCACCCCTCCACTTT. It codes for CASSERQENSPLHF.

A single count supports this clone. The J gene is TRBJ2-5, the V gene TRBV18, with D maybe TRBD1 (5 bases). Trimming stripped 6 bases from V and 0 bases from J, with 14 bases between. Germline V gene sequence: CDR1 KGHSH, CDR2 LQKENI. This CDR3 contains 15 residues. The CDR3 sequence is CASSLRIGDQETQYF. The CDR3 DNA is TGTGCCAGCTCCCTTAGAATAGGGGACCAAGAGACCCAGTACTTC.

The chain links TRBV7-2 to TRBJ1-1; D is ambiguous. V was trimmed by 5 bases and J by 1 base, leaving 11 bases between them. The CDR3 is 14 residues long. In germline, CDR1 is SGHTA, CDR2 FQGNSA. The CDR3 region has the DNA TGTGCCAGCAGCCCTGGGATGTGGAACACTGAAGCTTTCTTT. This encodes CASSPGMWNTEAFF.

The chain is built from TRBV19 and TRBJ1-2; maybe TRBD1 (5 bases). The V and J ends lost 4 bases and 2 bases respectively, with 17 bases between them. The CDR3 is made up of 16 amino acids. The germline V gene has CDR1 LNHDA and CDR2 SQIVND (reference sequence). The CDR3 region is CASSSPGTAGNYGYTF. The DNA for the CDR3 is TGTGCCAGTAGTAGCCCAGGGACTGCTGGCAACTATGGCTACACCTTC.

V and J are TRBV9 and TRBJ2-2; D unclear. The ends were cut back, 2 bases at V and 3 bases at J, with 14 bases in the middle. CDR3 length equals 16 residues. Germline V lookup: CDR1 SGDLS, CDR2 YYNGEE. The CDR3, as DNA: TGTGCCAGCAGCGTCGAGGCACCACAACACACCGGGGAGCTGTTTTTT. It encodes CASSVEAPQHTGELFF.

This sequence joins TRBV7-9 and TRBJ2-5; TRBD2 matches 7 bases. CDR3 length: 17 residues. Germline V gene sequence: CDR1 SEHNR, CDR2 FQNEAQ (reference sequence). V shed 4 bases and J 1 base; nucleotides not matched to a gene: 12. In nucleotides, the CDR3 is TGTGCCAGCAGCTCCGGGTCGGGGGGTGCCGTCCAAGAGACCCAGTACTTC. Amino acid sequence: CASSSGSGGAVQETQYF.

This rearrangement joins TRBV7-9 to TRBJ2-3, with TRBD2 matching over 8 bases. CDR1 SEHNR and CDR2 FQNEAQ come from the germline V gene (reference sequence). V lost 5 bases and J lost 4; bases outside the gene matches: 17. CDR3 length: 18 amino acids. CDR3 in amino acids: CASSLPQGLGDIADTQYF. The CDR3 DNA is TGTGCCAGCAGCCTACCCCAGGGACTAGGTGATATTGCAGATACGCAGTATTTT.

The chain uses TRBV6-6 and TRBJ1-5, with D possibly TRBD1 on 6 matching bases. CDR1 and CDR2 from the germline V gene are MNHNY and SVGAGI (reference sequence). V was pared by 3 bases and J by 3 bases, with 9 bases between. The CDR3 covers 14 residues. The CDR3: CASSYGTFNQPQHF. The CDR3 DNA is TGTGCCAGCAGTTATGGGACATTCAATCAGCCCCAGCATTTT.

The chain couples TRBV15 to TRBJ2-4, with D perhaps TRBD2 (7 bases). The V end lost 2 bases, the J end lost 4 bases, and 24 bases lay between the germline ends. The CDR3 spans 19 residues. Germline-derived CDR1 and CDR2 are LNHNV and YYDKDF (reference sequence). The DNA of the CDR3 is TGTGCCACCAGCAGAACCGGGGAGGGCAGGACAGTAGAGAAAAACATTCAGTACTTC. This gives the protein CATSRTGEGRTVEKNIQYF.

The J gene is TRBJ2-1, the V gene TRBV4-1; no clear D. The V gene's germline CDR1 is MGHRA and CDR2 YSYEKL. The V gene lost 2 bases and the J gene lost 8 bases, with 7 bases spanning the gap. CDR3 length equals 12 residues. In DNA form, the CDR3 reads TGCGCCAGCAGCCAAACCGGGCATGAGCAGTTCTTC. Its protein is CASSQTGHEQFF.

The chain uses TRBV7-8 and TRBJ1-6; the match to TRBD1 covers 11 bases. Per germline, CDR1 SGHVS and CDR2 FQNEAQ. The junction had 6 bases not matched to a gene; V was cut back by 4 bases and J by 4 bases. The CDR3 sequence is 17 residues long. The CDR3 DNA reads as TGTGCCAGCAGCTCCACCGGGACAGGGGGGTATAATTCACCCCTCCACTTT. It codes for CASSSTGTGGYNSPLHF.

V and J are TRBV5-5 and TRBJ2-2, with 8 bases aligning to TRBD1. V was clipped by 0 bases and J by 4 bases; unmatched bases: 8. Germline CDR1 is SGHKS and CDR2 is YYEKEE (reference sequence). The CDR3 spans 17 residues. CDR3 residues: CASSLVSGQVVTGELFF. The DNA of the CDR3 is TGTGCCAGCAGCTTGGTTTCGGGACAGGTGGTCACCGGGGAGCTGTTTTTT.

This clone was picked up a small number of times. V usage is TRBV7-9 and J usage is TRBJ1-1, with a possible D match to TRBD1 (6 bases). Trimming took off 1 base at V and 8 bases at J, with 8 bases between the two ends. CDR1 SEHNR and CDR2 FQNEAQ come from the germline V gene (reference sequence). This CDR3 contains 12 residues. CDR3 sequence reads: CASSLGQAEAFF. In nucleotides, the CDR3 is TGTGCCAGCAGCTTAGGACAGGCGGAAGCTTTCTTT.

The chain combines TRBV9 with TRBJ2-1; TRBD2 agrees at 7 bases. The CDR3 covers 14 residues. From germline, CDR1 is SGDLS and CDR2 YYNGEE. Trimming cost V 0 bases and J 5 bases; bases outside gene matches: 2. The CDR3 region has the DNA TGTGCCAGCAGCGTAGGGGGAGGGGACAATGAGCAGTTCTTC. Protein product: CASSVGGGDNEQFF.

The genes are TRBV21-1 and TRBJ2-6. TRBV21-1 is assigned pseudogene status. This CDR3 region has 18 residues. The CDR3 nucleotides are TGTGCCAGCAGGAGGCGTGGCGACACCAGCTCTGGGGCCAACGTCCTGACTTTC. Protein product: CASRRRGDTSSGANVLTF.

The rearrangement links TRBV4-3 to TRBJ2-3; the D is unclear. This CDR3 is built from 15 residues. V dropped 4 bases and J dropped 0 bases, with 11 bases sitting between them. Per germline, CDR1 LGHNA and CDR2 YSLEER. The CDR3 DNA reads as TGCGCCAGCAGCCCGCGAACTTCCAGCACAGATACGCAGTATTTT. The encoded protein is CASSPRTSSTDTQYF.

This clone occurred once. CDR3 sequence (DNA): TGTGCCAGCAGCCCCTCGGGGTGGCCCCAGCATTTT. Encoded protein: CASSPSGWPQHF. The V call is TRBV7-8, the J call TRBJ1-5; D gene uncertain. The germline CDR1 and CDR2 sequences are SGHVS and FQNEAQ. The CDR3 length is 12 residues. The V end was cut by 5 bases, the J end by 9 bases, with 11 bases between.

The V call is TRBV9, the J call TRBJ1-1; perhaps TRBD1 as D (6 bases). The V and J ends lost 0 bases and 3 bases respectively, with 15 bases between them. Looked up from germline, CDR1 is SGDLS and CDR2 is YYNGEE. The CDR3 has 16 amino acids. CDR3 sequence (DNA): TGTGCCAGCAGCGTAGGGATTGGGGGCGAAGACACTGAAGCTTTCTTT. Its protein is CASSVGIGGEDTEAFF.

The CDR3 nucleotides read TGTGCCAGCAGCCAAGATCAGGGAAGCTCAGATACGCAGTATTTT. Amino acid sequence: CASSQDQGSSDTQYF. This chain connects TRBV14 to TRBJ2-3, with a tentative D call TRBD1 (5 bases). V shed 0 bases and J shed 4 bases, with 11 bases lying between them. This CDR3 comprises 15 residues. Germline CDR1 SGHDN, CDR2 FVKESK.

In its sample, this clone was seen a few times. The V and J genes are TRBV6-5 and TRBJ2-2; D possibly corresponds to TRBD1 (5 bases). Germline values: CDR1 MNHEY, CDR2 SVGAGI. V gave up 1 base and J gave up 6 bases, with 9 bases separating them. This CDR3 has 14 residues. CDR3 sequence (DNA): TGTGCCAGCAGTTACTTTACAGGCCCCGGGGAGCTGTTTTTT. The encoded protein is CASSYFTGPGELFF.

The chain is built from TRBV11-2 and TRBJ2-7, with a weak D call TRBD1 (6 bases). The CDR3 is made up of 17 amino acids. Germline V gene lookup returns CDR1 SGHAT and CDR2 FQNNGV. Between the trimmed V and J ends, which lost 4 bases and 3 bases, there was a span of 22 bases. CDR3 loop: CASSSIRTGTRGYEQYF. In DNA, the CDR3 is TGTGCCAGCAGCTCAATCCGTACCGGGACAAGGGGCTACGAGCAGTACTTC.